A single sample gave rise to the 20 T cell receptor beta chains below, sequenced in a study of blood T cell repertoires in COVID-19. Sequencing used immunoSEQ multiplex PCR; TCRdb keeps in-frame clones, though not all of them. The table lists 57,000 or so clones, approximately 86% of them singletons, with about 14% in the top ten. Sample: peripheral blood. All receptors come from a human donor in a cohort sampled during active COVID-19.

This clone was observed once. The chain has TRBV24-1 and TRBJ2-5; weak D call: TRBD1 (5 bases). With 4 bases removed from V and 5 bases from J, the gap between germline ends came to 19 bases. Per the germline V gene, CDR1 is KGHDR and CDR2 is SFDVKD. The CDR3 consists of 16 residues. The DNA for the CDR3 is TGTGCCACCAGTGACCCCTCACGAGGACAAAGTGAGACCCAGTACTTC. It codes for CATSDPSRGQSETQYF.

The CDR3 sequence is CASSEGPGANYGYTF. DNA of the CDR3: TGTGCCAGCAGTGAAGGTCCAGGGGCAAACTATGGCTACACCTTC. The chain recombines TRBV2 with TRBJ1-2, with D maybe TRBD1 (6 bases). CDR1 is SNHLY and CDR2 is FYNNEI in the germline V gene. V was shortened by 1 base and J by 2 bases, with 11 bases between the two germline ends. This CDR3 comprises 15 residues.

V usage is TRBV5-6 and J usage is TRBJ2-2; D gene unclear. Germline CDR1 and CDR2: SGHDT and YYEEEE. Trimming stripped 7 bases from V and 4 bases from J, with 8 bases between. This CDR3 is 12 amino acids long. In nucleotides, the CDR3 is TGTGCCAGCCGCTACGGCACCGGGGAGCTGTTTTTT. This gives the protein CASRYGTGELFF.

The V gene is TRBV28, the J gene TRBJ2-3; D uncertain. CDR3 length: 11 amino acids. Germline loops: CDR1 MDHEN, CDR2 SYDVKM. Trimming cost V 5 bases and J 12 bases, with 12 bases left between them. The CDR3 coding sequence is TGTGCCAGCAGTCCCAAGAGCGTACAGTATTTT. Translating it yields CASSPKSVQYF. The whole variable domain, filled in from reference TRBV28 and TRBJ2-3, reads DVKVTQSSRYLVKRTGEKVFLECVQDMDHENMFWYRQDPGLGLRLIYFSYDVKMKEKGDIPEGYSVSREKKERFSLILESASTNQTSMYLCASSPKSVQYFGPGTRLTVL.

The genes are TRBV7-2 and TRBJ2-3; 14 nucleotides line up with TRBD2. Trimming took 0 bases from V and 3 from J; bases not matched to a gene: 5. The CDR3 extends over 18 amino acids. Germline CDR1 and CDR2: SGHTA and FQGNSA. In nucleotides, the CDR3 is TGTGCCAGCAGCTTAGCGCGTAGACTAGCGGGAGGGACAGATACGCAGTATTTT. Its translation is CASSLARRLAGGTDTQYF. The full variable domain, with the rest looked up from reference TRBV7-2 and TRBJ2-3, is GAGVSQSPSNKVTEKGKDVELRCDPISGHTALYWYRQSLGQGLEFLIYFQGNSAPDKSGLPSDRFSAERTGGSVSTLTIQRTQQEDSAVYLCASSLARRLAGGTDTQYFGPGTRLTVL.

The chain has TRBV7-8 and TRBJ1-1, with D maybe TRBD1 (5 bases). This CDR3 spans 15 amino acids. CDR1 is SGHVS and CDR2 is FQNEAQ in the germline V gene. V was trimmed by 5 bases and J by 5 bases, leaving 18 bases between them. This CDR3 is CASSPYEGAQTEAFF. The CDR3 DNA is TGTGCCAGCAGCCCCTACGAAGGGGCGCAAACTGAAGCTTTCTTT.

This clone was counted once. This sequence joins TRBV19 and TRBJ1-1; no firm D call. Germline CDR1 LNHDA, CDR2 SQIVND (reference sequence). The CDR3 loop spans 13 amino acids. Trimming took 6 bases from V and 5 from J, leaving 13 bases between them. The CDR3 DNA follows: TGTGCCAGTAGCCGACGGGAGTTGACTGAAGCTTTCTTT. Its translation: CASSRRELTEAFF. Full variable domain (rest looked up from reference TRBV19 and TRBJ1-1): DGGITQSPKYLFRKEGQNVTLSCEQNLNHDAMYWYRQDPGQGLRLIYYSQIVNDFQKGDIAEGYSVSREKKESFPLTVTSAQKNPTAFYLCASSRRELTEAFFGQGTRLTVV.

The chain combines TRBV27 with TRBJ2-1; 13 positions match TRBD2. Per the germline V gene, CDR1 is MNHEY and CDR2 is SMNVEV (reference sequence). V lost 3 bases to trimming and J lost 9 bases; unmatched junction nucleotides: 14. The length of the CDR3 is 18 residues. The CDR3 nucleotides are TGTGCCAGCAGTTTCCGACTAGCGGGAGGTCCGATTCCGGGTGAGCAGTTCTTC. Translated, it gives CASSFRLAGGPIPGEQFF.

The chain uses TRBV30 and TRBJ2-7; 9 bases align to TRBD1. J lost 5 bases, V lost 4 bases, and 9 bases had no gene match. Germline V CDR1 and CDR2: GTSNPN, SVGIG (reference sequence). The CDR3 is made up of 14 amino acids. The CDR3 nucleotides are TGTGCCTGGAACCAGGGACAGGGAAGAAACGAGCAGTACTTC. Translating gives CAWNQGQGRNEQYF.

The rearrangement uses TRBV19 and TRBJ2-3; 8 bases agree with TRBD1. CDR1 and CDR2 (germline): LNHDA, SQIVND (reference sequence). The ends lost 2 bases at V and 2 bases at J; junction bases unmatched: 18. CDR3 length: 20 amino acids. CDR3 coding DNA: TGTGCCAGTAGTATACCCGCCGGCCCAAGGGACAGGTTATACACAGATACGCAGTATTTT. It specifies CASSIPAGPRDRLYTDTQYF.

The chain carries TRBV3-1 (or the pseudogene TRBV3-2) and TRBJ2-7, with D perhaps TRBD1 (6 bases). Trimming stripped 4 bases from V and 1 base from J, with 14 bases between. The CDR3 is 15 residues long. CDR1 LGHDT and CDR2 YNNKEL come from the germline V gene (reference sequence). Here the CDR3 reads CASSPVKGVSYEQYF. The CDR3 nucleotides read TGTGCCAGCAGCCCCGTTAAGGGGGTATCCTACGAGCAGTACTTC.

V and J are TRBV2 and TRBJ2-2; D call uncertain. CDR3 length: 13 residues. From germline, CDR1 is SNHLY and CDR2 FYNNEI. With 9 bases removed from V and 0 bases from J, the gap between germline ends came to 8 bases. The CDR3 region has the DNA TGTGCCAGAAAGACACCGAACACCGGGGAGCTGTTTTTT. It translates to CARKTPNTGELFF.

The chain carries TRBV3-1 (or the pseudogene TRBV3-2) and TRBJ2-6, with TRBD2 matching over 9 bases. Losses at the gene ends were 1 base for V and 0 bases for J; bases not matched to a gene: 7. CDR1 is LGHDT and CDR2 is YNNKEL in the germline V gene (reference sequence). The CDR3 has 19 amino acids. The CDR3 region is CASSQVRSGRRSGANVLTF. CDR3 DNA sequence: TGTGCCAGCAGCCAAGTCCGGAGCGGGAGGCGCTCTGGGGCCAACGTCCTGACTTTC.

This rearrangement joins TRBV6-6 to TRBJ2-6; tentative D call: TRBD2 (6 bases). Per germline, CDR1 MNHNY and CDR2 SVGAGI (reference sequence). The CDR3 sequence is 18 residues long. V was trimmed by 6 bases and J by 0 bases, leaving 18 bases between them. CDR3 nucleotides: TGTGCCAGCAGCCGAAAAAGACCCGGGGGCTCTGGGGCCAACGTCCTGACTTTC. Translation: CASSRKRPGGSGANVLTF.

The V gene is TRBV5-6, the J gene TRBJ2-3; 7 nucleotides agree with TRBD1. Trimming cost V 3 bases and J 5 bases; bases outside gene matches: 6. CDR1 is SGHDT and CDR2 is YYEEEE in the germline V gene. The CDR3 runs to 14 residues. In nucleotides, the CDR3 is TGTGCCAGCAGCTCTAGACAGGGCGGAGATACGCAGTATTTT. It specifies CASSSRQGGDTQYF.

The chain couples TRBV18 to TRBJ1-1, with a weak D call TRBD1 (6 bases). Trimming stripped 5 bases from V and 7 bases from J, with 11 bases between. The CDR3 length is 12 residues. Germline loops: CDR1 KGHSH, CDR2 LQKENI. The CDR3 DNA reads TGTGCCAGCTCATTAGGACAGTTTGAAGCTTTCTTT. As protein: CASSLGQFEAFF.

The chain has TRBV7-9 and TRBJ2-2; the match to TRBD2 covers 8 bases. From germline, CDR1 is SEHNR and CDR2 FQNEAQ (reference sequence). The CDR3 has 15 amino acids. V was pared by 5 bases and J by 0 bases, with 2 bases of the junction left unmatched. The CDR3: CASSAGLANTGELFF. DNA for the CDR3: TGTGCCAGCAGCGCGGGACTAGCGAACACCGGGGAGCTGTTTTTT.

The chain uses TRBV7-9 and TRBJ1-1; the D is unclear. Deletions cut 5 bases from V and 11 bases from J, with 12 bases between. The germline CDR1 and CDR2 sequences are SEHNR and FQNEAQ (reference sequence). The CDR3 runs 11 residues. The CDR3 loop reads CASSGLDWAFF. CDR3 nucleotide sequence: TGTGCCAGCAGCGGACTTGATTGGGCTTTCTTT.

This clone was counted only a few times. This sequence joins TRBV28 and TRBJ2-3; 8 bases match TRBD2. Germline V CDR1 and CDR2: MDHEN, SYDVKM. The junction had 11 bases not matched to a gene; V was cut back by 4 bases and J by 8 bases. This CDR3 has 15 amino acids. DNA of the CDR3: TGTGCCAGCAGTTCGGCCGGGACTAGGGATCTTACGCAGTATTTT. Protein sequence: CASSSAGTRDLTQYF.

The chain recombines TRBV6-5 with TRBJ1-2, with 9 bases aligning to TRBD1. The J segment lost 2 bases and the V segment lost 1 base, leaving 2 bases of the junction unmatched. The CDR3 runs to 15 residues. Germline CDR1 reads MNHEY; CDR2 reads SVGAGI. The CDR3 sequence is CASSYYRGQNYGYTF. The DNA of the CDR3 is TGTGCCAGCAGTTACTACAGGGGGCAAAACTATGGCTACACCTTC.